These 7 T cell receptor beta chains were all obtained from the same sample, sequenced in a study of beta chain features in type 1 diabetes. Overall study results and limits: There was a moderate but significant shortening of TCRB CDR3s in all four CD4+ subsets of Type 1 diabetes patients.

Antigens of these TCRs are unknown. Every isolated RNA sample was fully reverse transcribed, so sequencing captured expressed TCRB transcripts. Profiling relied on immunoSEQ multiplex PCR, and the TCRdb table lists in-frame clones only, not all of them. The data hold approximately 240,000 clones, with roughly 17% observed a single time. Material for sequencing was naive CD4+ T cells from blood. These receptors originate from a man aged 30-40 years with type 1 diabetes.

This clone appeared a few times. This CDR3 reads CSARLGLAYEQYF. CDR3 sequence (DNA): TGCAGCGCCCGCCTGGGGCTGGCCTACGAGCAGTACTTC. The V call is TRBV29-1, the J call TRBJ2-7; a weak D match, TRBD1 (5 bases). Germline-derived CDR1 and CDR2 are SQVTM and ANQGSEA. This CDR3 has 13 residues. Trimming cost V 7 bases and J 2 bases, with 15 bases left between them.

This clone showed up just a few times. The CDR3 spells CSVGGVMDEKLFF. In DNA, the CDR3 is TGCAGCGTTGGAGGGGTCATGGATGAAAAACTGTTTTTT. This chain uses TRBV29-1 with TRBJ1-4, with a weak D call TRBD1 (5 bases). Trimming shortened V by 4 bases and J by 6 bases, and 12 bases separated the two germline ends. CDR3 length: 13 residues. Germline-derived CDR1 and CDR2 are SQVTM and ANQGSEA.

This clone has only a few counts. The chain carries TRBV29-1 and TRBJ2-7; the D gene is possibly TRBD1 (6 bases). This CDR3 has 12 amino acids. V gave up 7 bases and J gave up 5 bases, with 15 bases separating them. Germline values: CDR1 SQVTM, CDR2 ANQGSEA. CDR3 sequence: CSASVQGDEQYF. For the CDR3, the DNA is TGCAGCGCCTCCGTACAGGGAGACGAGCAGTACTTC.

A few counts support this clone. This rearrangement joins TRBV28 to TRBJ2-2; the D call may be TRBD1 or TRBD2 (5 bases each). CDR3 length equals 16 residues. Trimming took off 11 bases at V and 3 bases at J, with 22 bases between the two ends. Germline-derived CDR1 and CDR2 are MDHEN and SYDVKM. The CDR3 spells CAVRSGTARDTGELFF. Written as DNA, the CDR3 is TGTGCCGTCCGATCTGGGACCGCACGTGACACCGGGGAGCTGTTTTTT.

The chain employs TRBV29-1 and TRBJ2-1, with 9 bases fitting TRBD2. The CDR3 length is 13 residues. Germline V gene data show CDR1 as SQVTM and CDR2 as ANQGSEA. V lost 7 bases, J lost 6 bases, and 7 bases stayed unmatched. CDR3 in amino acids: CSEGTSPPNEQFF. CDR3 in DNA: TGCAGCGAGGGGACTAGCCCCCCCAATGAGCAGTTCTTC.

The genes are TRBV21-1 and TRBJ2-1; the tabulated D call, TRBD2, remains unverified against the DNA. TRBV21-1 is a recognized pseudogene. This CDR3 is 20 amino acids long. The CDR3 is CASSKVHRTSGRNWCNEQFF. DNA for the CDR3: TGTGCCAGCAGCAAAGTCCATCGGACTAGCGGGAGAAATTGGTGCAATGAGCAGTTCTTC.

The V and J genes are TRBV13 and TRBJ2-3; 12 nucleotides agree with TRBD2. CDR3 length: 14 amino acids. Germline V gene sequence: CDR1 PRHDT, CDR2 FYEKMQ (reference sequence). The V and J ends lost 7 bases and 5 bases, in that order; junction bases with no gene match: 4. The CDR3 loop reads CASNLGLAGDTQYF. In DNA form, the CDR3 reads TGTGCCAGCAATCTGGGACTAGCGGGAGATACGCAGTATTTT. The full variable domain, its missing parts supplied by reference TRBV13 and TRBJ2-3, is AAGVIQSPRHLIKEKRETATLKCYPIPRHDTVYWYQQGPGQDPQFLISFYEKMQSDKGSIPDRFSAQQFSDYHSELNMSSLELGDSALYFCASNLGLAGDTQYFGPGTRLTVL.